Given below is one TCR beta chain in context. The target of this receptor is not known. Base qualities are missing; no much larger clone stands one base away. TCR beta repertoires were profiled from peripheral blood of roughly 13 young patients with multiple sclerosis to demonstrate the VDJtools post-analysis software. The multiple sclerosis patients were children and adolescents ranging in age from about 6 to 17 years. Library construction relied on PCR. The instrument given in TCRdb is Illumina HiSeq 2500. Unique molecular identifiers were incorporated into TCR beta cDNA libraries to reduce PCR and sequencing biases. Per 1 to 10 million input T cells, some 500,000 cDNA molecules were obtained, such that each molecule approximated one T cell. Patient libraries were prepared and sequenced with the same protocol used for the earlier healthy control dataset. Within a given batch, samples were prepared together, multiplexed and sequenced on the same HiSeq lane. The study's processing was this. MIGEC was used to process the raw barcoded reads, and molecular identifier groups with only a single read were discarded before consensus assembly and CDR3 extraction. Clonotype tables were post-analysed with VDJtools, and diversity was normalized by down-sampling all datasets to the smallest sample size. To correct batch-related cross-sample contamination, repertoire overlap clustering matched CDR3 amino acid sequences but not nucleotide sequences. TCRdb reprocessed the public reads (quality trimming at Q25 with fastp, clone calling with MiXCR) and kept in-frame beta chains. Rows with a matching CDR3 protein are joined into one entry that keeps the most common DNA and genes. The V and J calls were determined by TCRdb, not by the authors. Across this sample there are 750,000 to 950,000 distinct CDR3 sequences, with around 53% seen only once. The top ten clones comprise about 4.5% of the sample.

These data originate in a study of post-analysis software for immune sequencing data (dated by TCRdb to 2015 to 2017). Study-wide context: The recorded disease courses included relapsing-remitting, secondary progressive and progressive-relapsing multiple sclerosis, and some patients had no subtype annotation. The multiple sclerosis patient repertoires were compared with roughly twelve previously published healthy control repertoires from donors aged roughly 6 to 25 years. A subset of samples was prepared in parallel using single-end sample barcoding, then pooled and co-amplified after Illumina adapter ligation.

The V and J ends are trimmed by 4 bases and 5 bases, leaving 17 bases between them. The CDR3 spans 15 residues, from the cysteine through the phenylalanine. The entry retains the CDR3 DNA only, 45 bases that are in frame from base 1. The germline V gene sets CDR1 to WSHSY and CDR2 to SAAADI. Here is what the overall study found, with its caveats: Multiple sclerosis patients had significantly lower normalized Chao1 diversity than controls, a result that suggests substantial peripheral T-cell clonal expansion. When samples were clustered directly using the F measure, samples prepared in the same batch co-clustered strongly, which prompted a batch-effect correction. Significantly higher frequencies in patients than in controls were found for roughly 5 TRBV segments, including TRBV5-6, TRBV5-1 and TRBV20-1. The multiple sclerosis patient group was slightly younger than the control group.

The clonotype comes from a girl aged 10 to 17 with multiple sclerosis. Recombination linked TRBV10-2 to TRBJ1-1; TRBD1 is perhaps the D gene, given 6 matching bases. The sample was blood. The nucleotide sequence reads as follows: TGCGCCAGCAGTGCCCCCGGGGGCAGGGCGACTGAAGCTTTCTTT. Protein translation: CASSAPGGRATEAFF.